This TCR beta chain was obtained from a study of T cells in Graves' hyperthyroidism and ophthalmopathy. The cohort's ophthalmopathy patients, a group with duration under 3 months, had a Clinical Activity Score of at least 3 and a NOSPECS grade of at least 4. The authors took PBMCs from about 9.5 ml fresh peripheral blood. Amplified TCR beta CDR3 regions derived from RNA transcripts. Primed by the HTBI set, a first-round RT-PCR was run on the TCR CDR3. TCRdb called the multiplex PCR reads again in MiXCR, with one record for every CDR3 protein. Of around 300,000 distinct CDR3 sequences listed, 12% to 15% are singletons. The sample comprised blood. The TCR comes from a woman aged 40-49 years with Graves' ophthalmopathy.

The CDR3 reads CASSGDSSHEQYF. CDR3 coding DNA: TGTGCCAGTAGTGGGGACAGTTCGCACGAGCAGTACTTC. The V gene is TRBV19, the J gene TRBJ2-7; TRBD1 matches at 7 bases. Germline trimming cut 5 bases from V and 5 bases from J; bases unmatched to any gene: 6. This CDR3 contains 13 residues. Per germline, CDR1 LNHDA and CDR2 SQIVND (reference sequence).